The following is a T cell receptor beta chain sequence with its context. Antigen: not known. TCRdb keeps only in-frame clones here, not all; method: immunoSEQ multiplex PCR. The table includes under 20,000 clones, 85% to 95% detected once. This CDR3 spans 14 amino acids. V lost 4 bases and J lost 1, with 11 bases in between. Per the germline V gene, CDR1 is SEHNR and CDR2 is FQNEAQ (reference sequence). This record comes from a study of STAT3 mutations in large granular lymphocyte leukemia. Background on the study: Roughly two fifths of treated T-LGLL patients showed hematologic response to immunosuppression. Overall study findings and caveats: Clonal expansion was inferred from samples taken at other timepoints. Every T-cell large granular lymphocyte leukemia patient had at least one immunodominant TCR beta clonotype. TCR clonotype switching after therapy occurred in about 30% of the 18 patients.

Sequencing was done on a sample of peripheral blood mononuclear cells. This TCR derives from a woman in her 50s with T-cell large granular lymphocyte leukemia. Some clones in this sample may be carry-over from other donors' samples. The rearrangement uses TRBV7-9 and TRBJ2-7; D perhaps matches TRBD1 (5 bases). The DNA of the CDR3 is TGTGCCAGCAGCTCGGAACCAGGGTCCTACGAGCAGTACTTC. This gives the protein CASSSEPGSYEQYF.